This T cell receptor beta chain was identified in a study of cytomegalovirus exposure and HLA in healthy donors. PCR employed 60 Vbeta and 13 Jbeta primers. Here immunoSEQ multiplex PCR was the method, and the copy in TCRdb shows in-frame clones only, minus some. The sample consists of about 130,000 clones, about three quarters of them appearing once. Germline CDR1 and CDR2: SEHNR and FQNEAQ (reference sequence). This CDR3 spans 15 amino acids. V gave up 2 bases and J gave up 7 bases, with 12 bases separating them. What was sequenced was PBMCs. The source of this sequence is a woman in her fifties or sixties in good health and CMV-seropositive. The genes are TRBV7-9 and TRBJ1-6; possible D gene TRBD1, 5 bases. Written as DNA, the CDR3 is TGTGCCAGCAGCTTAATGGGGGGATGGAATTCACCCCTCCACTTT. This codes for CASSLMGGWNSPLHF.